This is a list of T cell receptor beta chains from one sample in a study of T cell responses to AZD1222 COVID-19 vaccine. The table came from immunoSEQ multiplex PCR; TCRdb's copy has only in-frame clones and leaves some out. The repertoire holds around 180,000 clones, with around 94% as singletons. The sequences come from peripheral blood, collected on day 0 of AZD1222 vaccination. These receptors were obtained from an adult in good health. CDR3s include the opening cysteine and the closing phenylalanine or tryptophan. Each record gives: J gene, V gene, clone size, D gene, CDR3 protein, CDR3 DNA. D genes are given only for firm matches. Only some rows state a clone size, as once, few, many or a class for expanded clones.

TRBJ1-3	TRBV11-3	large	NA	CASSLNQRNTIYF	TGTGCCAGCAGCCTAAATCAACGGAACACCATATATTTT
TRBJ1-1	TRBV4-2	NA	TRBD1	CASSQVDRATEAFF	TGTGCCAGCAGCCAAGTTGACAGGGCCACTGAAGCTTTCTTT
TRBJ2-3	TRBV2	NA	NA	CASTRKPGQGVDTQYF	TGTGCCAGCACCCGTAAACCGGGACAAGGAGTGGATACGCAGTATTTT
TRBJ1-6	TRBV9	NA	NA	CASSVWVSSYNSPLHF	TGTGCCAGCAGCGTATGGGTAAGCTCCTATAATTCACCCCTCCACTTT
TRBJ2-1	TRBV6-1	NA	NA	CASSETFRNEQFF	TGTGCCAGCAGTGAAACTTTCAGGAATGAGCAGTTCTTC
TRBJ2-2	TRBV2	NA	NA	CASSPGTNTGELFF	TGTGCCAGCAGTCCAGGGACGAACACCGGGGAGCTGTTTTTT
TRBJ1-1	TRBV7-9	NA	NA	CASSWGQKNTEAFF	TGTGCCAGCAGCTGGGGACAAAAGAACACTGAAGCTTTCTTT
TRBJ2-7	TRBV27	NA	NA	CASSRLKGYEQYF	TGTGCCAGCAGTCGCCTGAAGGGCTACGAGCAGTACTTC
TRBJ1-1	TRBV30	NA	TRBD1	CAWSGQGATEAFF	TGTGCCTGGAGTGGACAGGGGGCGACTGAAGCTTTCTTT
TRBJ1-1	TRBV9	NA	NA	CASSVGGGGTEAFF	TGTGCCAGCAGCGTAGGCGGGGGCGGCACTGAAGCTTTCTTT
TRBJ2-1	TRBV14	NA	NA	CASSPEGQFRGEQFF	TGTGCCAGCAGTCCTGAGGGACAATTTAGGGGTGAGCAGTTCTTC
TRBJ2-7	TRBV19	NA	NA	CASSIGQANEQYF	TGTGCCAGTAGTATCGGGCAGGCAAACGAGCAGTACTTC
TRBJ1-6	TRBV30	NA	NA	CAWSVLGGAAYNSPLHF	TGTGCCTGGAGTGTACTGGGAGGGGCGGCATATAATTCACCCCTCCACTTT
TRBJ1-1	TRBV27	NA	NA	CASRPAGNTEAFF	TGTGCCAGCAGACCCGCGGGGAACACTGAAGCTTTCTTT
TRBJ1-5	TRBV28	NA	TRBD1	CASSHPTGWNQPQHF	TGTGCCAGCAGTCACCCGACAGGGTGGAATCAGCCCCAGCATTTT
TRBJ1-1	TRBV5-6	NA	NA	CASSLGWMEYTEAFF	TGTGCCAGCAGCTTGGGTTGGATGGAATACACTGAAGCTTTCTTT
TRBJ2-3	TRBV5-8	once	NA	CASSLAGLSADTQYF	TGTGCCAGCAGCTTGGCGGGATTGTCTGCAGATACGCAGTATTTT
TRBJ1-1	TRBV27	NA	TRBD1	CASSSGTVLNTEAFF	TGTGCCAGCAGTTCGGGGACAGTCTTGAACACTGAAGCTTTCTTT
TRBJ2-7	TRBV6-5	NA	NA	CASSLQGFYEQYF	TGTGCCAGCAGTCTACAGGGATTCTACGAGCAGTACTTC
TRBJ2-2	TRBV14	NA	TRBD2	CASSQDRGGGPGTGELFF	TGTGCCAGCAGCCAAGATCGGGGCGGGGGGCCAGGCACCGGGGAGCTGTTTTTT
TRBJ1-6	TRBV3-1/TRBV3-2	NA	NA	CASSQLDGSPLHF	TGTGCCAGCAGCCAATTAGACGGTTCACCCCTCCACTTT
TRBJ2-2	TRBV19	NA	TRBD1	CASGTGGAITGELFF	TGTGCCAGTGGGACAGGGGGCGCGATTACCGGGGAGCTGTTTTTT
TRBJ1-1	TRBV10-2	NA	NA	CASSLEGTNTEAFF	TGCGCCAGCAGCTTAGAGGGGACGAACACTGAAGCTTTCTTT
TRBJ2-7	TRBV11-1	NA	TRBD1	CASSGGQVGADEQYF	TGTGCCAGCAGCGGGGGACAGGTAGGGGCGGACGAGCAGTACTTC
TRBJ1-5	TRBV27	many	TRBD1	CASSPGYSGTGRWAQHF	TGTGCCAGCAGCCCAGGGTATTCCGGGACAGGGCGGTGGGCCCAGCATTTT
TRBJ2-5	TRBV29-1	NA	TRBD1	CSVEQTGVGETQYF	TGCAGCGTGGAGCAGACAGGGGTTGGGGAGACCCAGTACTTC
TRBJ1-4	TRBV5-1	NA	NA	CASRTGQATNEKLFF	TGCGCCAGCAGGACGGGACAAGCAACTAATGAAAAACTGTTTTTT
TRBJ1-2	TRBV5-1	once	TRBD1	CASSEGQGNGYTF	TGCGCCAGCAGCGAAGGACAGGGTAATGGCTACACCTTC
TRBJ1-2	TRBV6-5	NA	TRBD1	CASSSGQGFGYTF	TGTGCCAGCAGTTCCGGACAGGGGTTTGGCTACACCTTC
TRBJ2-2	TRBV27	NA	TRBD2	CASSLWTSGSGELFF	TGTGCCAGCAGTTTATGGACTAGCGGGAGCGGGGAGCTGTTTTTT
TRBJ1-1	TRBV2	NA	NA	CASSGSDANTEAFF	TGTGCCAGCAGTGGGTCAGATGCGAACACTGAAGCTTTCTTT
TRBJ2-7	TRBV5-1	NA	TRBD2	CASSLASGSSGEQYF	TGCGCCAGCAGCTTGGCAAGCGGGAGTTCGGGAGAGCAGTACTTC
TRBJ1-4	TRBV28	NA	TRBD1	CASAPGQSNEKLFF	TGTGCCAGCGCGCCGGGACAGAGTAATGAAAAACTGTTTTTT
TRBJ1-2	TRBV4-1	NA	NA	CASSKEVGYGYTF	TGCGCCAGCAGCAAAGAAGTAGGCTATGGCTACACCTTC
TRBJ2-3	TRBV7-9	NA	TRBD2	CASSRGGDTQYF	TGTGCCAGCAGTCGCGGGGGGGATACGCAGTATTTT
TRBJ1-1	TRBV18	NA	TRBD1	CASSRNTGQLNTEAFF	TGTGCCAGCTCACGCAACACGGGACAGTTGAACACTGAAGCTTTCTTT
TRBJ2-1	TRBV4-2	once	TRBD2	CASSQDPHGRIGNEQFF	TGTGCCAGCAGCCAAGATCCCCACGGGAGGATTGGAAATGAGCAGTTCTTC
TRBJ2-1	TRBV5-4	NA	TRBD1	CASSLSYRGNEQFF	TGTGCCAGCAGCTTGTCCTACAGGGGCAATGAGCAGTTCTTC
TRBJ1-6	TRBV4-3	NA	NA	CASSLEPDWNSPLHF	TGCGCCAGCAGCCTCGAACCTGATTGGAATTCACCCCTCCACTTT
TRBJ1-3	TRBV15	NA	NA	CATSRDIRRGDSGNTIYF	TGTGCCACCAGCAGAGATATCCGTAGGGGGGACTCTGGAAACACCATATATTTT